The 16 T cell receptor beta chains presented below share a single source sample, sequenced in a study of cytomegalovirus exposure and HLA in healthy donors. The PCR employed 60 Vbeta primers together with 13 Jbeta primers. Here immunoSEQ multiplex PCR was the method, and the copy in TCRdb shows in-frame clones only, minus some. The repertoire has about 200,000 clones, approximately 78% of them found once; the top ten carry around 3%. Sequenced: PBMCs. The receptors were sampled from a woman in her thirties or forties in good health and CMV-seronegative.

The chain recombines TRBV30 with TRBJ2-3; 8 bases agree with TRBD1. Germline lookup yields CDR1 GTSNPN and CDR2 SVGIG (reference sequence). This CDR3 has 12 amino acids. With V trimmed by 7 bases and J by 6 bases, 6 bases remained unmatched. This chain's CDR3 is CAFGTGGDTQYF. In DNA form, the CDR3 reads TGTGCCTTTGGGACAGGCGGGGATACGCAGTATTTT.

V gene TRBV19 combines with J gene TRBJ1-2; the D gene is possibly TRBD1 (5 bases). Germline V gene lookup returns CDR1 LNHDA and CDR2 SQIVND (reference sequence). The CDR3 has 15 residues. The V end lost 3 bases, the J end lost 6 bases, and 17 bases lay between the germline ends. In DNA form, the CDR3 reads TGTGCCAGTAGTATGTCGGCAGGGTATGGGAATGGCTACACCTTC. Translating gives CASSMSAGYGNGYTF.

The chain uses TRBV5-1 and TRBJ2-1, with TRBD1 matching over 7 bases. CDR1 and CDR2 (germline): SGHRS, YFSETQ. J lost 10 bases, V lost 0 bases, and 4 bases had no gene match. The CDR3 spans 13 residues. The CDR3 region has the DNA TGCGCCAGCAGCTTGGACAGGGGCGGCGAGCAGTTCTTC. Translated, it gives CASSLDRGGEQFF.

For this clone: Its ends do not fully match the called genes, so a read error is possible. The rearrangement links TRBV7-6 to TRBJ2-7; D perhaps matches TRBD2 (5 bases). Germline V gene lookup returns CDR1 SGHVS and CDR2 FNYEAQ. The CDR3 contains 14 residues. CDR3 region: CASGLEGGLYEQYF. The CDR3 bases are TGTGCCAGCGGCTTAGAAGGAGGCCTTTACGAGCAGTACTTC.

The chain's CDR3 is CASSVGTGGEHGYTF. For the CDR3, the DNA is TGCGCCAGCAGCGTGGGGACAGGGGGGGAGCATGGCTACACCTTC. The chain combines TRBV5-1 with TRBJ1-2; 11 nucleotides align to TRBD1. CDR3 size: 15 residues. The germline V gene has CDR1 SGHRS and CDR2 YFSETQ. V shed 4 bases and J 6 bases; nucleotides not matched to a gene: 8.

The CDR3 protein is CASSKGTGEDKNIQYF. DNA of the CDR3: TGTGCCAGCAGCAAGGGGACAGGGGAGGACAAAAACATTCAGTACTTC. The genes are TRBV21-1 and TRBJ2-4; the DNA was not used to check the table's D call, TRBD1. TRBV21-1 is an annotated pseudogene. CDR3 length: 16 amino acids.

This chain connects TRBV10-3 to TRBJ1-1; D not resolved. The CDR3 consists of 16 residues. V lost 0 bases to trimming and J lost 3 bases, with 14 bases between them. Per the germline V gene, CDR1 is ENHRY and CDR2 is SYGVKD. The CDR3: CAISESGAERDTEAFF. DNA of the CDR3: TGTGCCATCAGTGAGTCCGGAGCAGAACGGGACACTGAAGCTTTCTTT.

This chain connects TRBV5-1 to TRBJ2-6; D unclear. Germline V gene data show CDR1 as SGHRS and CDR2 as YFSETQ. Trimming left V 2 bases short and J 1 base short, with 10 bases between. This CDR3 contains 16 residues. The CDR3 region is CASSLQPSSGANVLTF. In nucleotides, the CDR3 is TGCGCCAGCAGCTTACAGCCATCATCTGGGGCCAACGTCCTGACTTTC.

The chain combines TRBV4-1 with TRBJ2-1; D uncertain. V gave up 1 base and J gave up 8 bases, with 6 bases separating them. CDR3 size: 12 residues. CDR1 and CDR2 from the germline V gene are MGHRA and YSYEKL. The DNA of the CDR3 is TGCGCCAGCAGCCAAGTAGTAGATGAGCAGTTCTTC. It specifies CASSQVVDEQFF.

For the CDR3, the DNA is TGTGCCAGCAGTTACACAAGTCGGGAAACATACGAGCAGTACTTC. Translated: CASSYTSRETYEQYF. The chain couples TRBV6-5 to TRBJ2-7; a possible D gene is TRBD2 (5 bases). Trimming took 2 bases from V and 4 from J, leaving 15 bases between them. Germline V gives CDR1 MNHEY, CDR2 SVGAGI. The CDR3 contains 15 residues.

The chain links TRBV29-1 to TRBJ1-1; 9 bases fit TRBD1. CDR3 length: 15 amino acids. Germline CDR1 SQVTM, CDR2 ANQGSEA. The J segment lost 7 bases and the V segment lost 6 bases, leaving 15 bases of the junction unmatched. The CDR3 loop reads CSVASVGTGSVEAFF. CDR3 in DNA: TGCAGCGTCGCAAGCGTTGGGACAGGGTCGGTTGAAGCTTTCTTT.

J is TRBJ2-6 and V is TRBV6-1; D is perhaps TRBD1 (6 bases). The CDR3 has 18 residues. In germline, CDR1 is MNHNS, CDR2 SASEGT. V lost 2 bases to trimming and J lost 4 bases, with 18 bases between them. For the CDR3, the DNA is TGTGCCAGCAGTGAATTTCTGGGGGCAGGGTTGGGGGCCAACGTCCTGACTTTC. It translates to CASSEFLGAGLGANVLTF.

The CDR3 DNA reads TGCGCCAGCAGCTGGGACAGGGGTTTCCTGAACACTGAAGCTTTCTTT. Protein product: CASSWDRGFLNTEAFF. The rearrangement joins TRBV5-1 to TRBJ1-1; TRBD1 aligns across 10 bases. The CDR3 contains 16 residues. Trimming cost V 3 bases and J 0 bases; bases outside gene matches: 5. In germline, CDR1 is SGHRS, CDR2 YFSETQ.

This clone was seen a single time. The J gene is TRBJ2-7, the V gene TRBV6-5; 11 nucleotides match TRBD2. V dropped 6 bases and J dropped 2; count of bases not matched to a gene: 6. This CDR3 is 15 amino acids long. CDR1 and CDR2 from the germline V gene are MNHEY and SVGAGI. In nucleotides, the CDR3 is TGTGCCAGCAGCCCCGGGACTAGCGGAACCTACGAGCAGTACTTC. This codes for CASSPGTSGTYEQYF.

On this clone itself: A junction boundary mismatches the germline segment, possibly from a read error. V and J are TRBV28 and TRBJ1-5; perhaps TRBD1 as D (6 bases). The CDR3 totals 15 residues. The germline V gene has CDR1 MDHEN and CDR2 SYDVKM. The chain's CDR3 is CASHPVGTSNQPQHF. The CDR3, as DNA: TGTGCCAGCCATCCAGTCGGGACATCAAATCAGCCCCAACATTTT.

The V gene is TRBV5-6, the J gene TRBJ2-1; D remains unclear. CDR3 size: 14 residues. The germline V gene has CDR1 SGHDT and CDR2 YYEEEE. Trimming removed 4 bases at V and 3 bases at J, with 11 bases between. The CDR3 DNA reads as TGTGCCAGCAGCCTTTTGAGCTTCTACAATGAGCAGTTCTTC. It translates to CASSLLSFYNEQFF.